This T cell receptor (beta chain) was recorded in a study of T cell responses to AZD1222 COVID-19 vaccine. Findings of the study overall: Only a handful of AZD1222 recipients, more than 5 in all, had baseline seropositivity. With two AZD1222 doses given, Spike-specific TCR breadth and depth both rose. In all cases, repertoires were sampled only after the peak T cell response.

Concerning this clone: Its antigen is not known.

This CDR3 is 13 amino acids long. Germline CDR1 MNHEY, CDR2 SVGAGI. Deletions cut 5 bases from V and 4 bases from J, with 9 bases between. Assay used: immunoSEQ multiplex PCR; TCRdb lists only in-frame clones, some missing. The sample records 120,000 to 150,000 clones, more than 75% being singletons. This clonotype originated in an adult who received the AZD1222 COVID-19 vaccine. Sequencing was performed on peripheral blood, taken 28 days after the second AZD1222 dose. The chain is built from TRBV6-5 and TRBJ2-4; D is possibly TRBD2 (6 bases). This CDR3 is CASSPGLKNIQYF. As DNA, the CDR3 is TGTGCCAGCAGTCCGGGACTGAAAAACATTCAGTACTTC.